This entry features one T cell receptor beta chain sequence. Its antigen is as yet unknown. Unmatched junction bases numbered 7, after V lost 8 bases and J lost 7 bases. The CDR3 loop spans 13 amino acids. The germline CDR1 and CDR2 sequences are ENHRY and SYGVKD. This entry comes from a study of T cells after yellow fever vaccination. Broader study findings: Relatively few clonotypes were ones that appeared in both CD4 and CD8 compartments. Primary-vaccination clones mostly resurfaced post-booster (roughly 97% CD4, 85% to 90% CD8). Abundant clonotypes (contaminants from the bulk population) could be present in FACS-sorted repertoires.

Making TCR cDNA involved 5'RACE template switching, which added UMIs and a universal primer site. TCRdb itself ran the 5' RACE reads through MiXCR, one entry per CDR3 protein. The repertoire has about 580,000 distinct CDR3 sequences, about a sixth of them found once; the top ten carry 17%. Sequencing used PBMCs, obtained 5 days after the first yellow fever vaccination. The V call is TRBV10-3, the J call TRBJ2-7; 11 positions match TRBD1. This TCR was sampled from a man between 18 and 35 years old who received the YFV17D yellow fever vaccine. CDR3 nucleotides: TGTGCCATCTCCGGGACAGGGGGTGCTGAGCAGTACGTC. As protein: CAISGTGGAEQYV.